Presented here are 27 T cell receptor beta chains from one specimen sequenced in a study of shared clonotypes between healthy human individuals. TCRdb's copy holds only in-frame clones and misses some; the assay was immunoSEQ multiplex PCR. The sample consists of some 700,000 clones, about nine tenths of them appearing once. Material for sequencing was memory CD8+ T cells from PBMCs. Subset noted: CD45RO+ cells pooled with CCR7-negative TemRA cells. The receptor set was obtained from a man aged 18 to 29 in good health. Some clones in this sample may be carry-over from other donors' samples.

The V gene is TRBV7-8, the J gene TRBJ2-7; D might be TRBD1 (6 bases). The CDR3 contains 15 residues. Per the germline V gene, CDR1 is SGHVS and CDR2 is FQNEAQ. The V end lost 4 bases, the J end lost 5 bases, and 18 bases lay between the germline ends. The CDR3 reads CASSSRQGSRHEQYF. As DNA, the CDR3 is TGTGCCAGCAGCTCCCGCCAGGGGAGTAGGCACGAGCAGTACTTC.

This clone was recorded once. The chain is built from TRBV9 and TRBJ1-2; D is undetermined. This CDR3 is 11 amino acids long. The germline CDR1 and CDR2 sequences are SGDLS and YYNGEE. Trimming shortened V by 4 bases and J by 7 bases, and 8 bases separated the two germline ends. Written as DNA, the CDR3 is TGTGCCAGCAGCCTTGACCGTGGCTACACCTTC. It codes for CASSLDRGYTF.

Regarding this clone: Compared with germline, one end of the junction differs, possibly owing to a read error. V is TRBV25-1 and J is TRBJ1-4; the D is unclear. This CDR3 region has 15 residues. The germline V gene has CDR1 MGHDK and CDR2 SYGVNS. This CDR3 is CASGDPGRAYEKLFF. The CDR3 DNA is TGTGCCAGCGGTGACCCAGGACGGGCTTATGAAAAACTGTTTTTT.

This clone was recorded at least ten times. This CDR3 is also generated by other DNA sequences in the sample. The rearrangement uses TRBV4-1 and TRBJ1-1; a weak D match, TRBD1 (5 bases). Germline V CDR1 and CDR2: MGHRA, YSYEKL. The length of the CDR3 is 17 residues. V lost 4 bases to trimming and J lost 1 base, with 19 bases between them. The CDR3 sequence is CASSRFLEGGGNTEAFF. The CDR3 bases are TGCGCCAGCAGCCGCTTTTTAGAGGGCGGGGGGAACACTGAAGCTTTCTTT.

The chain combines TRBV10-2 with TRBJ2-3; D call uncertain. Per the germline V gene, CDR1 is WSHSY and CDR2 is SAAADI. The length of the CDR3 is 14 residues. The V end was cut by 3 bases, the J end by 4 bases, with 11 bases between. The CDR3 sequence: CASSEGVYPDTQYF. The CDR3 bases are TGCGCCAGCAGTGAAGGCGTATACCCAGATACGCAGTATTTT.

The chain links TRBV5-1 to TRBJ2-5, with 7 bases aligning to TRBD2. Germline V gene lookup returns CDR1 SGHRS and CDR2 YFSETQ. V gave up 7 bases and J gave up 7 bases; unmatched junction bases: 10. The CDR3 length is 13 residues. The DNA for the CDR3 is TGCGCCAGCGCGGGAGCAAACCCCGGGACCCAGTACTTC. As protein: CASAGANPGTQYF. Full variable domain (outside the CDR3, taken from reference TRBV5-1 and TRBJ2-5): KAGVTQTPRYLIKTRGQQVTLSCSPISGHRSVSWYQQTPGQGLQFLFEYFSETQRNKGNFPGRFSGRQFSNSRSEMNVSTLELGDSALYLCASAGANPGTQYFGPGTRLLVL.

The chain employs TRBV13 and TRBJ2-7; 14 nucleotides line up with TRBD2. The CDR3 covers 16 residues. V lost 2 bases, J lost 4 bases, and 4 bases stayed unmatched. CDR1 is PRHDT, CDR2 FYEKMQ, per germline (reference sequence). In DNA, the CDR3 is TGTGCCAGCAGCTTACTTGGGACTAGCGGGGGTTACGAGCAGTACTTC. This codes for CASSLLGTSGGYEQYF.

This clone was found once. This chain uses TRBV7-9 with TRBJ2-5, with 9 bases fitting TRBD1. V shed 5 bases, J shed 6 bases, and the junction held 13 bases outside the gene matches. Per the germline V gene, CDR1 is SEHNR and CDR2 is FQNEAQ (reference sequence). CDR3 length equals 16 residues. CDR3 nucleotide sequence: TGTGCCAGCAGCCCTGGGGACAGGGTTTTCGGAAAGACCCAGTACTTC. Translating gives CASSPGDRVFGKTQYF.

The chain combines TRBV7-9 with TRBJ2-1, with 16 bases that match TRBD2. The CDR3 totals 19 residues. Germline-derived CDR1 and CDR2 are SEHNR and FQNEAQ (reference sequence). V shed 5 bases and J 6 bases; nucleotides not matched to a gene: 13. In DNA form, the CDR3 reads TGTGCCAGCAGCCACCCGGGACTAGCGGGAGGGGTCTCGGGCAATGAGCAGTTCTTC. This gives the protein CASSHPGLAGGVSGNEQFF.

V gene TRBV11-2 combines with J gene TRBJ2-7, with D perhaps matching TRBD1 (6 bases). The germline gives CDR1 SGHAT, CDR2 FQNNGV. The CDR3 totals 14 residues. V lost 5 bases to trimming and J lost 0 bases, with 11 bases between them. The CDR3 nucleotides read TGTGCCAGCAGCCGACGGGACACCTCCTACGAGCAGTACTTC. Translating it yields CASSRRDTSYEQYF.

This clone was picked up a small number of times. This chain links TRBV30 with TRBJ1-2; unclear D gene. The CDR3 runs to 11 residues. V was pared by 3 bases and J by 2 bases, with 4 bases between. Germline lookup yields CDR1 GTSNPN and CDR2 SVGIG (reference sequence). The CDR3 loop is CAWRENYGYTF. The CDR3 coding sequence is TGTGCCTGGAGGGAAAACTATGGCTACACCTTC.

This chain uses TRBV4-1 with TRBJ2-5; possibly TRBD1 for D (5 bases). Germline lookup yields CDR1 MGHRA and CDR2 YSYEKL. This CDR3 spans 15 amino acids. Trimming pared 1 base from V and 2 bases from J, leaving 11 bases between. CDR3 DNA: TGCGCCAGCAGCCAAGTATTGGGGCCTCAAGAGACCCAGTACTTC. Encoded protein: CASSQVLGPQETQYF.

This chain connects TRBV7-9 to TRBJ2-7; 8 nucleotides match TRBD2. CDR1 and CDR2 (germline): SEHNR, FQNEAQ (reference sequence). With 10 bases clipped from V and 2 bases from J, the junction kept 10 bases outside the gene matches. The CDR3 is 14 residues long. Here the CDR3 reads CATLDSGIPYEQYF. The CDR3 bases are TGTGCCACCTTGGATAGCGGGATCCCCTACGAGCAGTACTTC.

The CDR3 DNA reads TGTGCCACCGGGACAGGGGCTTTTAATGAAAAACTGTTTTTT. It yields the protein CATGTGAFNEKLFF. The genes are TRBV2 and TRBJ1-4, with 10 bases matching TRBD1. Germline V gene sequence: CDR1 SNHLY, CDR2 FYNNEI. J was trimmed by 4 bases and V by 10 bases; bases with no gene match: 6. The CDR3 extends over 14 amino acids.

The sample holds one count of this clone. The same CDR3 is also encoded by other DNA sequences in this sample. This rearrangement joins TRBV7-6 to TRBJ1-5; tentatively, D is TRBD1 (6 bases). The CDR3 runs 13 residues. The germline gives CDR1 SGHVS, CDR2 FNYEAQ. V lost 1 base and J 6 bases, leaving 7 bases between the germline ends. The CDR3 DNA reads as TGTGCCAGCAGCTTAGACAGGGCTCAGCCCCAGCATTTT. As protein: CASSLDRAQPQHF.

The chain uses TRBV7-2 and TRBJ2-3, with 7 bases fitting TRBD2. This CDR3 is built from 16 residues. CDR1 is SGHTA, CDR2 FQGNSA, per germline. The trim removed 6 bases at V and 2 bases at J, leaving 11 bases unmatched. The CDR3 protein is CASSQNRDYPTDTQYF. In DNA form, the CDR3 reads TGTGCCAGCAGTCAAAACCGGGACTACCCCACAGATACGCAGTATTTT.

V and J are TRBV6-6 and TRBJ1-1; no clear D. The CDR3 extends over 14 amino acids. CDR1 is MNHNY and CDR2 is SVGAGI in the germline V gene (reference sequence). Trimming cost V 7 bases and J 1 base, with 13 bases left between them. The CDR3 is CASTPGRENTEAFF. The CDR3 DNA reads TGTGCCAGCACCCCCGGCCGGGAGAACACTGAAGCTTTCTTT.

This chain connects TRBV27 to TRBJ2-2, with TRBD2 identical over 12 bases. Germline loops: CDR1 MNHEY, CDR2 SMNVEV (reference sequence). The CDR3 totals 19 residues. V was clipped by 2 bases and J by 6 bases; unmatched bases: 13. The CDR3 loop is CASSLHRVLAGGRAGELFF. The CDR3, as DNA: TGTGCCAGCAGTTTACACAGGGTACTAGCGGGAGGTAGGGCCGGGGAGCTGTTTTTT.

The chain carries TRBV15 and TRBJ2-7; 15 positions agree with TRBD2. Germline CDR1 LNHNV, CDR2 YYDKDF (reference sequence). The CDR3 contains 16 residues. J lost 1 base, V lost 4 bases, and 2 bases had no gene match. CDR3 amino acids: CATSTGLAGGSYEQYF. CDR3 DNA: TGTGCCACCAGCACGGGACTAGCGGGAGGTTCCTACGAGCAGTACTTC.

The CDR3, as DNA: TGCGCCAGCAGCCCCCACAAGCGGGGAAGCACAGATACGCAGTATTTT. Its translation is CASSPHKRGSTDTQYF. The chain is built from TRBV5-1 and TRBJ2-3; 7 bases map to TRBD2. The CDR3 runs to 16 residues. Trimming at V came to 4 bases and at J to 0 bases, leaving 8 bases not matched to a gene. The germline V gene encodes CDR1 SGHRS and CDR2 YFSETQ.

CDR3 sequence: CASSQETTDTQYF. CDR3 in DNA: TGTGCCAGCAGCCAAGAAACCACAGATACGCAGTATTTT. J is TRBJ2-3 and V is TRBV14, with unresolved D. The germline V gene encodes CDR1 SGHDN and CDR2 FVKESK. Trimming shortened V by 0 bases and J by 2 bases, and 3 bases separated the two germline ends. The CDR3 has 13 amino acids.

The chain joins TRBV6-4 to TRBJ1-1, with a possible D match to TRBD1 (5 bases). The CDR3 is 16 residues long. Germline values: CDR1 MRHNA, CDR2 SNTAGT. Trimming left V 5 bases short and J 5 bases short, with 21 bases between. Written as DNA, the CDR3 is TGTGCCAGCAGTCCCGGGACCCCGGGTGGGGGGACTGAAGCTTTCTTT. Translating gives CASSPGTPGGGTEAFF.

J is TRBJ2-7 and V is TRBV10-2; tentatively, D is TRBD2 (6 bases). The CDR3 contains 14 residues. Germline values: CDR1 WSHSY, CDR2 SAAADI. The CDR3 spells CATEGGEKLYEQYF. The CDR3 DNA reads as TGCGCTACGGAGGGTGGCGAAAAACTTTACGAGCAGTACTTC.

The V call is TRBV6-1, the J call TRBJ1-2, with 8 bases lining up with TRBD1. The CDR3 contains 12 residues. V shed 6 bases, J shed 6 bases, and the junction held 3 bases outside the gene matches. CDR1 and CDR2 (germline): MNHNS, SASEGT. CDR3 protein: CASRDRAHGYTF. The DNA of the CDR3 is TGTGCCAGCAGGGACAGGGCCCATGGCTACACCTTC.

The gene calls are TRBV28 and TRBJ2-1; perhaps TRBD2 as D (6 bases). Germline assignment: CDR1 MDHEN and CDR2 SYDVKM. Trimming took off 2 bases at V and 8 bases at J, with 10 bases between the two ends. The CDR3 spans 13 residues. For the CDR3, the DNA is TGTGCCAGCAGTTTAACTAGCTGGCATGAGCAGTTCTTC. Its protein product is CASSLTSWHEQFF.

The gene calls are TRBV14 and TRBJ1-4; D gene ambiguous. With 3 bases removed from V and 2 bases from J, the gap between germline ends came to 10 bases. This CDR3 comprises 15 residues. Germline loops: CDR1 SGHDN, CDR2 FVKESK. As DNA, the CDR3 is TGTGCCAGCAGCCAGAGACGCGGGACTAATGAAAAACTGTTTTTT. Translating gives CASSQRRGTNEKLFF.

The chain uses TRBV11-2 and TRBJ2-1; a possible D gene is TRBD1 (6 bases). The CDR3 consists of 16 residues. Germline-derived CDR1 and CDR2 are SGHAT and FQNNGV. Trimming removed 6 bases from V and 3 bases from J, with 18 bases in between. The CDR3 DNA sequence: TGTGCCAGCAGTTTGGGACAACAGACTCACTACAATGAGCAGTTCTTC. It specifies CASSLGQQTHYNEQFF.